Listed below are T cell receptor beta chains from one sample, sequenced in a study of blood T cell repertoires in COVID-19. This table comes from immunoSEQ multiplex PCR, and its TCRdb copy is limited to in-frame clones, with some not included. The table has approximately 150,000 clones, about 86% seen once. The sample taken for sequencing was peripheral blood. These receptors were collected from a woman aged 45-59 years with active or convalescent COVID-19. Each CDR3 is given with its conserved first and last residue. D genes are given only for firm matches. Expanded clones get a size class; other rows say once, few or many, or leave the size out.

d_call	v_call	j_call	clone_size	cdr3_nt	cdr3_aa
TRBD2	TRBV4-1	TRBJ2-3	NA	TGCGCCAGCAGCCAAGGCCGACTAGCCAGAGATACGCAGTATTTT	CASSQGRLARDTQYF
NA	TRBV27	TRBJ2-5	NA	TGTGCCAGCAGTTTACAGGGGACCAACGGGGAGACCCAGTACTTC	CASSLQGTNGETQYF
NA	TRBV5-1	TRBJ1-1	NA	TGCGCCAGCAGCTTTTCGGCAGGTTTGAACACTGAAGCTTTCTTT	CASSFSAGLNTEAFF
NA	TRBV5-1	TRBJ2-2	NA	TGCGCCAGCAGCTTATCCGGAGTCCCCGGGGAGCTGTTTTTT	CASSLSGVPGELFF
NA	TRBV15	TRBJ2-7	NA	TGTGCCACCAGCAAAGCCGGGGGCTCCTACGAGCAGTACTTC	CATSKAGGSYEQYF
TRBD1	TRBV28	TRBJ1-5	NA	TGTGCCAGCAGGAATGGACAGGGAAGTTGGCAGCCCCAGCATTTT	CASRNGQGSWQPQHF
TRBD1	TRBV3-1/TRBV3-2	TRBJ1-2	NA	TGTGCCAGCAGCCTCAGCAGACAGGGAGTTAAGTATGGCTACACCTTC	CASSLSRQGVKYGYTF
NA	TRBV11-2	TRBJ1-4	few	TGTGCCAGCAGCTTAGGAGGCGCTGAAAAACTGTTTTTT	CASSLGGAEKLFF
TRBD2	TRBV24-1	TRBJ2-3	NA	TGTGCCACCAGTGATTTTGGCGGGGGACAGTATTTT	CATSDFGGGQYF
NA	TRBV10-3	TRBJ1-1	NA	TGTGCCATCAGGTTTGGAGGAGCCACTGAAGCTTTCTTT	CAIRFGGATEAFF
NA	TRBV7-6	TRBJ1-2	NA	TGTGCCAGCAGCGGGGACCGCCTCAGGGGAGCTAACTATGGCTACACCTTC	CASSGDRLRGANYGYTF
TRBD1	TRBV9	TRBJ2-2	NA	TGTGCCAGCAGCGGGGACAGGGCCAACACCGGGGAGCTGTTTTTT	CASSGDRANTGELFF
TRBD2	TRBV30	TRBJ2-7	NA	TGTGCCTGCTCATTTAACGTAGCGGGAGGCGATGAGCAGTACTTC	CACSFNVAGGDEQYF
NA	TRBV7-8	TRBJ2-7	NA	TGTGCCAGCAGCTTATTGGCAGGGTTTGTCTACGAGCAGTACTTC	CASSLLAGFVYEQYF
NA	TRBV6-2/TRBV6-3	TRBJ2-2	NA	TGTGCCAGCAGTAAGGAGACTTCGAACACCGGGGAGCTGTTTTTT	CASSKETSNTGELFF
TRBD2	TRBV9	TRBJ2-3	NA	TGTGCCAGCAGCGTAGGGCTAGCGGGGGCAGATACGCAGTATTTT	CASSVGLAGADTQYF
NA	TRBV7-9	TRBJ2-5	NA	TGTGCCAGCAGCCGCCAGGGGGGAGGTAGAGAGACCCAGTACTTC	CASSRQGGGRETQYF
NA	TRBV20-1	TRBJ1-5	few	TGCAGTGCTAGTGGGCAGAATAGCAATCAGCCCCAGCATTTT	CSASGQNSNQPQHF
NA	TRBV27	TRBJ2-7	NA	TGTGCCAGCATAGACACCAGCTCCTACGAGCAGTACTTC	CASIDTSSYEQYF
NA	TRBV6-2/TRBV6-3	TRBJ2-7	many	TGTGCCAGCAGTTCCTTCATAGCGTCCTCCTACGAGCAGTACTTC	CASSSFIASSYEQYF
NA	TRBV2	TRBJ1-6	few	TGTGCCAGCTGCACGAGGGGAGGGGTCATGGATTCACCCCTCCACTTT	CASCTRGGVMDSPLHF
NA	TRBV9	TRBJ2-7	NA	TGTGCCAGCAGCGTAGGTTCCCGGGATTTCGACTACGAGCAGTACTTC	CASSVGSRDFDYEQYF
TRBD1	TRBV7-2	TRBJ2-1	NA	TGTGCCAGCAGCCACCCGGACAGGTCCAATGAGCAGTTCTTC	CASSHPDRSNEQFF
NA	TRBV27	TRBJ2-4	few	TGTGCCAGCAGCTATGACAGGGCCAAAAACATTCAGTACTTC	CASSYDRAKNIQYF
NA	TRBV7-2	TRBJ2-7	NA	TGTGCCAGCAGCCCCCGACAGATCTACGAGCAGTACTTC	CASSPRQIYEQYF
NA	TRBV5-1	TRBJ2-5	NA	TGCGCCAGCAGCCGACCCGAGGTACGCGAGACCCAGTACTTC	CASSRPEVRETQYF
TRBD1	TRBV28	TRBJ1-2	NA	TGTGCCAGCAGTCCTCAGGGGGCCAGGGGCTACACCTTC	CASSPQGARGYTF
TRBD2	TRBV6-5	TRBJ2-3	NA	TGTGCGGCTAGAGCGGGGGGGCTAGATACGCAGTATTTT	CAARAGGLDTQYF
NA	TRBV5-5	TRBJ1-2	NA	TGTGCCAGCAGCTTGGTATCAGGAACCCTTAACTATGGCTACACCTTC	CASSLVSGTLNYGYTF
TRBD1	TRBV3-1/TRBV3-2	TRBJ2-7	NA	TGTGCCAGCAGCCGGGGGTACAGGGGATTTGACGAGCAGTACTTC	CASSRGYRGFDEQYF
TRBD1	TRBV7-2	TRBJ1-2	NA	TGTGCCAGCAGCCCGACAGGGTTAGCTAACTATGGCTACACCTTC	CASSPTGLANYGYTF
TRBD1	TRBV2	TRBJ2-5	NA	TGTGCCAGCAGTTCCGACAGGGGCCAAGAGACCCAGTACTTC	CASSSDRGQETQYF
NA	TRBV11-2	TRBJ2-7	NA	TGTGCCAGCAATTCCCTCTACGAGCAGTACTTC	CASNSLYEQYF
TRBD1	TRBV7-3	TRBJ1-1	NA	TGTGCCAGCAGCTCCGGGACAGGACTAAACACTGAAGCTTTCTTT	CASSSGTGLNTEAFF
NA	TRBV28	TRBJ1-5	once	TGTGCCAGCACCAAAGAGCACGGGTACAATCAGCCCCAGCATTTT	CASTKEHGYNQPQHF
NA	TRBV12-3/TRBV12-4	TRBJ1-1	NA	TGTGCCAGCAGGTCCACTGAGAACACTGAAGCTTTCTTT	CASRSTENTEAFF
NA	TRBV18	TRBJ2-3	NA	TGTGCCAGCTCCCAGGGACTTCCTGGGGCAGATACGCAGTATTTT	CASSQGLPGADTQYF
NA	TRBV28	TRBJ1-5	NA	TGTGCCAGCAGTTTAATGGGCGGCAATCAGCCCCAGCATTTT	CASSLMGGNQPQHF
NA	TRBV6-6	TRBJ2-7	NA	TGTGCCAGCAAGGAGGGCGGCCCGACGCAGTACTTC	CASKEGGPTQYF
NA	TRBV4-2	TRBJ1-4	NA	TGTGCCAGCAGCCAAGGCGACGCGGGGGACGAAAAACTGTTTTTT	CASSQGDAGDEKLFF
NA	TRBV28	TRBJ1-5	NA	TGTGCCAGCAGTTTATGGGAGGGCGGAAGGCAGCCCCAGCATTTT	CASSLWEGGRQPQHF
NA	TRBV15	TRBJ2-1	NA	TGTGCCACCAGCAGAGCCGGGGAGTATTACAATGAGCAGTTCTTC	CATSRAGEYYNEQFF
NA	TRBV7-2	TRBJ1-2	NA	TGTGCCAGCAGCCCAAGGGGTTGGGGCTACACCTTC	CASSPRGWGYTF
NA	TRBV7-9	TRBJ1-6	NA	TGTGCCAGCAGCTTATGGTTAGGAGCCAGCAACCCACCCCTCCACTTT	CASSLWLGASNPPLHF
NA	TRBV2	TRBJ2-1	NA	TGTGCCAGCAGGAGGTCCTACCTGAATGAGCAGTTCTTC	CASRRSYLNEQFF
NA	TRBV7-2	TRBJ1-1	NA	TGTGCCAGCAGCGACCCGACAGGACTGAACACTGAAGCTTTCTTT	CASSDPTGLNTEAFF
TRBD1	TRBV20-1	TRBJ2-7	NA	TGCAGTGCCGGACAGGGCCCCGAGCAGTACTTC	CSAGQGPEQYF
NA	TRBV19	TRBJ2-6	once	TGTGCCAGTAGTTTACAGGAAACCGGGGCCAACGTCCTGACTTTC	CASSLQETGANVLTF
NA	TRBV6-5	TRBJ1-1	once	TGTGCCAGCAGTTACGGGGGCCAGTACACTGAAGCTTTCTTT	CASSYGGQYTEAFF
TRBD2	TRBV5-1	TRBJ2-1	NA	TGCGCCAGCAGCTTGGGGACTAGCGGGATTAATGAGCAGTTCTTC	CASSLGTSGINEQFF
NA	TRBV9	TRBJ1-4	NA	TGTGCCAGCAGCGTAGGGGCTCGTGTCGATGAAAAACTGTTTTTT	CASSVGARVDEKLFF
TRBD2	TRBV5-1	TRBJ2-2	NA	TGCGCCAGCAGCTTGGCTAGCGGGAGGGCCCTCGGGGAGCTGTTTTTT	CASSLASGRALGELFF
TRBD2	TRBV6-5	TRBJ2-2	few	TGTGCCAGCAGCATAATATCGGGGGAGGGCGGGGAGCTGTTTTTT	CASSIISGEGGELFF
TRBD1	TRBV18	TRBJ1-6	NA	TGTGCCAGCTCACCAGGACAGGGAGCCTATAATTCACCCCTCCACTTT	CASSPGQGAYNSPLHF
NA	TRBV6-2/TRBV6-3	TRBJ2-7	NA	TGTGCCAGCAGTCCAAACAACAGGGTTTGGGGAAAATACGAGCAGTACTTC	CASSPNNRVWGKYEQYF
TRBD2	TRBV2	TRBJ2-3	NA	TGTGCCAGCGGCGGGGGAAGGGGCACAGATACGCAGTATTTT	CASGGGRGTDTQYF
TRBD1	TRBV15	TRBJ1-1	NA	TGTGCCACCACACCGACAGGGCGCACTGAAGCTTTCTTT	CATTPTGRTEAFF
TRBD1	TRBV7-2	TRBJ1-4	NA	TGTGCCAGCAGCTTTTCGACAGGGGTTAATGAAAAACTGTTTTTT	CASSFSTGVNEKLFF